The clone carrying this T cell receptor beta chain was observed many times. The antigen remains unidentified. These data come from a study of CD8+CD57+ T cells in acquired aplastic anemia. The overall study: Sorted CD4+ plus CD8+ cells gave DNA averaging about 3.2 ug.

The CDR3 covers 16 residues. V was clipped by 1 base and J by 7 bases; unmatched bases: 12. The V gene's germline CDR1 is SGHAT and CDR2 FQDESV (reference sequence). The template for TCR beta VDJ and CDR3 sequence profiling was genomic DNA. TCRdb re-called the reads with MiXCR, one entry per CDR3 protein. Seen here are 400,000 to 600,000 distinct CDR3 sequences, around 32% observed once, and the top ten hold less than 0.85%. CD8+CD57+ cell expansion had been shown by flow cytometry in patients chosen for sequencing. A severe acquired aplastic anemia diagnosis applied to all patients. All patients were therapy-naive when blood was sampled. Study-level points and caveats: Patients had around 28 CD8+ CDR3 sequences in common with controls (the shared set).

Sequencing used sorted CD4+, CD8+, or CD8+CD57+ T cells (not recorded which) from PBMCs. The rearrangement uses TRBV11-1 and TRBJ1-2, with 7 bases fitting TRBD1. The receptor comes from a human donor with aplastic anemia. CDR3 region: CASSLEGTALLGGYTF. CDR3 in DNA: TGTGCCAGCAGCTTAGAAGGGACAGCCTTACTCGGTGGCTACACCTTC.